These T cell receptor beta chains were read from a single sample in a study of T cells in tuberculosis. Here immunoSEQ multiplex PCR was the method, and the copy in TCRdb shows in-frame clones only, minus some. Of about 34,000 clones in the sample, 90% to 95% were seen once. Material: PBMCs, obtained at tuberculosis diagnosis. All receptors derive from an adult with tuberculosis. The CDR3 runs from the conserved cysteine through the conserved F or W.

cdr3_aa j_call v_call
CASSAPDRSDTQYF TRBJ2-3 TRBV28
CASSVHPGGPDTDTQYF TRBJ2-3 TRBV9
CASNPTGGRTNEKLFF TRBJ1-4 TRBV2
CASSFDQGSDEQYF TRBJ2-7 TRBV27
CASSLVDTTDTQYF TRBJ2-3 TRBV27
CAWDRGYTF TRBJ1-2 TRBV30
CAWSVTGEAFF TRBJ1-1 TRBV30
CASSEAPGRGNEQFF TRBJ2-1 TRBV2
CASSLVEGTEAFF TRBJ1-1 TRBV5-1
CASSPSQENYGYTF TRBJ1-2 TRBV9
CASSLAVGGSSYEQYF TRBJ2-7 TRBV5-1
CASRSENTGELFF TRBJ2-2 TRBV6-4
CASSLPSRARGHEQYF TRBJ2-7 TRBV28
CASSPRDNRPDGYTF TRBJ1-2 TRBV4-1
CASSDPDGESGGKILRNEQFF TRBJ2-1 TRBV2
CASTDPVNTEAFF TRBJ1-1 TRBV5-1
CASSPLGLAGVSEQFF TRBJ2-1 TRBV19
CASSPPPGAGYEQFF TRBJ2-1 TRBV18
CAWRAGTSGGAEQYF TRBJ2-7 TRBV30
CASSLSRGGRLGYTF TRBJ1-2 TRBV5-1
CASSPHRDRMNQPQHF TRBJ1-5 TRBV7-2
CASSAEPTVNQPQHF TRBJ1-5 TRBV5-4
CASSSGYNNYGYTF TRBJ1-2 TRBV28
CASSLDRETQYF TRBJ2-5 TRBV11-2
CASSSQGNGNTIYF TRBJ1-3 TRBV5-4
CASSLGQSGQYF TRBJ2-7 TRBV7-9
CASSGRQDTNQPQHF TRBJ1-5 TRBV4-2
CASSLGDRATYEQYF TRBJ2-7 TRBV28
CASDAGTGGFDEQFF TRBJ2-1 TRBV4-1
CASRQGREQFF TRBJ2-1 TRBV6-5
CASSQEEATSTDTQYF TRBJ2-3 TRBV4-1
CASSQVYRGPIGTDTQYF TRBJ2-3 TRBV4-1
CASSPSGQETQYF TRBJ2-5 TRBV10-2
CASSLGGTGGTEKLFF TRBJ1-4 TRBV5-4